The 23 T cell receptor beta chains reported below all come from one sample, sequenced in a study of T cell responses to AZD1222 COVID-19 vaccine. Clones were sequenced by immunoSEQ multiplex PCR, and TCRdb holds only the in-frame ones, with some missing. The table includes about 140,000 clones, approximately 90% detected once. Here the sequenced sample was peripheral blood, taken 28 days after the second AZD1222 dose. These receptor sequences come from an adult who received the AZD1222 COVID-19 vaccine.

The CDR3 here is CASSPGTGGKYF. The CDR3 DNA follows: TGTGCCAGCAGTCCTGGGACAGGGGGGAAGTATTTT. The J gene is TRBJ2-3, the V gene TRBV28; 11 positions match TRBD1. Germline V gives CDR1 MDHEN, CDR2 SYDVKM. The CDR3 contains 12 residues. V lost 5 bases to trimming and J lost 13 bases; unmatched junction nucleotides: 5.

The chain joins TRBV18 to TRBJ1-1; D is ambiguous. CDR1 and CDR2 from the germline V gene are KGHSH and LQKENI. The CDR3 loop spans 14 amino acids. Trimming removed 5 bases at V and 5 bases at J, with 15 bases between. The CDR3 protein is CASSSSPVGTEAFF. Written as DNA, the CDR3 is TGTGCCAGCTCATCCTCTCCGGTCGGGACTGAAGCTTTCTTT.

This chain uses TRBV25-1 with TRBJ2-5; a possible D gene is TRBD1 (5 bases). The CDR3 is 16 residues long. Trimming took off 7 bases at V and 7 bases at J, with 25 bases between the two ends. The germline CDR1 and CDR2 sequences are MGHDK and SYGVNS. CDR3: CASIANQGRSRGTQYF. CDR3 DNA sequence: TGTGCCAGCATTGCGAACCAGGGAAGATCAAGAGGGACCCAGTACTTC.

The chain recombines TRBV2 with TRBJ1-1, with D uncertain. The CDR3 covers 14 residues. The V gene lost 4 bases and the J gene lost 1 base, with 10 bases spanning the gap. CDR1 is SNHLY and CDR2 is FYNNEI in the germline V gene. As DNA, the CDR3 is TGTGCCAGCAGTGTCCGCGTATGGAACACTGAAGCTTTCTTT. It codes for CASSVRVWNTEAFF.

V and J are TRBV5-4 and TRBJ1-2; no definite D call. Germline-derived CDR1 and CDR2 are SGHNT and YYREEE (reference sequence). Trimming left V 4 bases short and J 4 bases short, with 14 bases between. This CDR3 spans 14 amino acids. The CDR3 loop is CASSASGSLYGYTF. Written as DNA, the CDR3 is TGTGCCAGCAGCGCCTCCGGGAGTCTCTATGGCTACACCTTC.

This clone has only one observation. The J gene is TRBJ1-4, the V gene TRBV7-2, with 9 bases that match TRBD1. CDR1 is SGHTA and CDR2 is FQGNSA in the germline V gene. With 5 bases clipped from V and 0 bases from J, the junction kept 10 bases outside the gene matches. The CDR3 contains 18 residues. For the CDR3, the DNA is TGTGCCAGCAGCCCGTCCGGGACAGGGCCGACAACTAATGAAAAACTGTTTTTT. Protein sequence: CASSPSGTGPTTNEKLFF.

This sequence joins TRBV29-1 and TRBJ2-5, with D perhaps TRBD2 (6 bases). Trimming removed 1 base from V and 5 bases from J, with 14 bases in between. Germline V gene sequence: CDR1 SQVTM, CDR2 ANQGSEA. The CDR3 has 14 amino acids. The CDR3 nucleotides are TGCAGCGTTGAAGCTGTGGGGGGTGGGGAGACCCAGTACTTC. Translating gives CSVEAVGGGETQYF.

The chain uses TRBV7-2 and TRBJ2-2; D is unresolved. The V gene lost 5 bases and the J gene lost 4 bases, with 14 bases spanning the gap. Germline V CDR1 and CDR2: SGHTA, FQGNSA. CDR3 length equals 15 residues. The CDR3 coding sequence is TGTGCCAGCAGCCCCGCCGGGTCAGGCACCGGGGAGCTGTTTTTT. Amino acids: CASSPAGSGTGELFF.

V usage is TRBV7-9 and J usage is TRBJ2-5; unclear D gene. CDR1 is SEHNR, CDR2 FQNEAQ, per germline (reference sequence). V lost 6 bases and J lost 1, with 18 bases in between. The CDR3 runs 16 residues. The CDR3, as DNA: TGTGCCAGCAGTTTACAGTATTTTACGGCCCAAGAGACCCAGTACTTC. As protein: CASSLQYFTAQETQYF.

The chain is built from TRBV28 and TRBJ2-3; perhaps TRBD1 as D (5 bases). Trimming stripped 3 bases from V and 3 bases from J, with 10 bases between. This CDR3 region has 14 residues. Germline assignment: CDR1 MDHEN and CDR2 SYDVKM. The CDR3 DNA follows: TGTGCCAGCAGTTTCGCAGGGTTAACAGATACGCAGTATTTT. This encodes CASSFAGLTDTQYF.

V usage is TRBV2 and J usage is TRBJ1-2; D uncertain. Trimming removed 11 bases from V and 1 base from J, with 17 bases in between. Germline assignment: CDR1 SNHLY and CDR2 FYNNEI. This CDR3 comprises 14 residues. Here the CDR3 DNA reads TGTGCCCCAGAAAACCCCCTGGGTAACTATGGCTACACCTTC. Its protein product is CAPENPLGNYGYTF.

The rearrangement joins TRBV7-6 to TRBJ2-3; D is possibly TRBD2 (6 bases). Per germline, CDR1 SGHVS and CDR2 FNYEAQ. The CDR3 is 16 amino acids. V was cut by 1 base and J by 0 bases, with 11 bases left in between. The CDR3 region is CASSLVSGASTDTQYF. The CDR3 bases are TGTGCCAGCAGCTTAGTTAGCGGTGCTAGCACAGATACGCAGTATTTT.

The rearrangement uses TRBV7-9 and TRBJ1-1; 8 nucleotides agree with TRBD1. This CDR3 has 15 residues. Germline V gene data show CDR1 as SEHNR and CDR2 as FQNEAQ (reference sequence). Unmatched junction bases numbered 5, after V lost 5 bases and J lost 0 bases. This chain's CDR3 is CASSTGQGLNTEAFF. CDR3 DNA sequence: TGTGCCAGCAGCACCGGACAGGGTTTGAACACTGAAGCTTTCTTT.

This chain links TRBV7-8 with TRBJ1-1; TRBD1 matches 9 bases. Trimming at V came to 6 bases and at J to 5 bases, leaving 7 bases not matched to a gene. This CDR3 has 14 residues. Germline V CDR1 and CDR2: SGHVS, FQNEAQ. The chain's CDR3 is CASSPGQGRTEAFF. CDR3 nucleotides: TGTGCCAGCAGTCCAGGACAGGGGAGGACTGAAGCTTTCTTT.

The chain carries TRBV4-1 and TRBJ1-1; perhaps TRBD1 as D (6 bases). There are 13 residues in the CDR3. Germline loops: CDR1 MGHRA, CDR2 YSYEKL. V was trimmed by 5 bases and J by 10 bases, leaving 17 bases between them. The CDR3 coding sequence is TGCGCCAGCAGCGATGGGGGCCTTGGTGGAGCTTTCTTT. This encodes CASSDGGLGGAFF.

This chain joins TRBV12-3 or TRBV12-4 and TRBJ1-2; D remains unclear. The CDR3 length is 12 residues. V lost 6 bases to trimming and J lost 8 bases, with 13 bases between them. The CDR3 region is CASSGLFAGYTF. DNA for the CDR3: TGTGCCAGCAGCGGGCTCTTTGCGGGCTACACCTTC.

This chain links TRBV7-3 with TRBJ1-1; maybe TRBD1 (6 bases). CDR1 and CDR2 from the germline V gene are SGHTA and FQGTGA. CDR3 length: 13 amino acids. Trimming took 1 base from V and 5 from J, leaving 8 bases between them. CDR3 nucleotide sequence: TGTGCCAGCAGCTTAATTCAGGGGACTGAAGCTTTCTTT. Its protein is CASSLIQGTEAFF.

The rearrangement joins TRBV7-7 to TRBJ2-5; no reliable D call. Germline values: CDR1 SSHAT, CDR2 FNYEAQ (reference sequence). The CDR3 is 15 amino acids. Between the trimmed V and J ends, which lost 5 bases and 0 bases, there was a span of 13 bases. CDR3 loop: CASSKSGPDQETQYF. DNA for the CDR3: TGTGCCAGCAGCAAATCCGGACCTGACCAAGAGACCCAGTACTTC.

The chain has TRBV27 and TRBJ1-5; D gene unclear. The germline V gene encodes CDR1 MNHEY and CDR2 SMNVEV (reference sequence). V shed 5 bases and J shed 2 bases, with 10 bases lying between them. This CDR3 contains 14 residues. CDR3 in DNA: TGTGCCAGCAGTACAAGGCCCGGCAATCAGCCCCAGCATTTT. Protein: CASSTRPGNQPQHF.

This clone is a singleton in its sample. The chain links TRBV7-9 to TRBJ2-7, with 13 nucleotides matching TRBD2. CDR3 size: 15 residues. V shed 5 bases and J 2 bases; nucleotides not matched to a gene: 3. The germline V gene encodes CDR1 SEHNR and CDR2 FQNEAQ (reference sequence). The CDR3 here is CASSPGTSGTYEQYF. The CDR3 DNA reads TGTGCCAGCAGCCCCGGGACTAGCGGGACCTACGAGCAGTACTTC. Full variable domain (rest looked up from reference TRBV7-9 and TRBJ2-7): DTGVSQNPRHKITKRGQNVTFRCDPISEHNRLYWYRQTLGQGPEFLTYFQNEAQLEKSRLLSDRFSAERPKGSFSTLEIQRTEQGDSAMYLCASSPGTSGTYEQYFGPGTRLTVT.

CDR3 nucleotides: TGTGCCAGCAGCGAGGGGACCGATCGTGGGGAGACCCAGTACTTC. Protein sequence: CASSEGTDRGETQYF. The chain joins TRBV9 to TRBJ2-5; TRBD1 or TRBD2 may be the D gene (5 bases each). Trimming took 3 bases from V and 5 from J, leaving 17 bases between them. Germline assignment: CDR1 SGDLS and CDR2 YYNGEE. CDR3 length: 15 amino acids. The full variable domain, in which reference TRBV9 and TRBJ2-5 provide the parts outside the CDR3, is DSGVTQTPKHLITATGQRVTLRCSPRSGDLSVYWYQQSLDQGLQFLIQYYNGEERAKGNILERFSAQQFPDLHSELNLSSLELGDSALYFCASSEGTDRGETQYFGPGTRLLVL.

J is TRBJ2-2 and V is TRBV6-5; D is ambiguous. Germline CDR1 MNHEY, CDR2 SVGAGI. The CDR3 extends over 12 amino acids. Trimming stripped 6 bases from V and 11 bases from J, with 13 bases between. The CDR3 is CASSSQYPELFF. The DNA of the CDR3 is TGTGCCAGCAGCTCGCAGTATCCTGAGCTGTTTTTT.

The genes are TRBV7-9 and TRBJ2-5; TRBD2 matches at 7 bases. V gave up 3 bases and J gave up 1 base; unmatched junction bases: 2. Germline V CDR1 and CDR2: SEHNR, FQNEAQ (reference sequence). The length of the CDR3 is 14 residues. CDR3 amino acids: CASSFASGQETQYF. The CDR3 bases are TGTGCCAGCAGCTTTGCTAGCGGCCAAGAGACCCAGTACTTC.